These 27 T cell receptor beta chains originate from one sample sequenced in a study of T cells in Graves' hyperthyroidism and ophthalmopathy. Amplified regions were TCR beta CDR3 sequences from RNA transcripts. The TCR CDR3 was amplified in a first-round RT-PCR using the HTBI primer set. TCRdb analysed the multiplex PCR reads with MiXCR anew, one entry per CDR3 protein. The data show more than 300,000 distinct CDR3 sequences, roughly 20% seen once. Specimen: blood. These receptors all come from a man between 18 and 35 years old with Graves' ophthalmopathy.

This clonotype was picked up a small number of times. The chain links TRBV27 to TRBJ2-7; either TRBD1 or TRBD2 may supply D (5 bases each). The CDR3 is made up of 15 amino acids. Per the germline V gene, CDR1 is MNHEY and CDR2 is SMNVEV (reference sequence). V lost 5 bases and J 1 base, leaving 15 bases between the germline ends. CDR3 amino acids: CASSPRGPQSYEQYF. CDR3 bases: TGTGCCAGCAGTCCCCGGGGACCGCAATCCTACGAGCAGTACTTC.

This clonotype was seen at least ten times. The V gene is TRBV11-2, the J gene TRBJ1-2, with D possibly matching TRBD1 (5 bases). Per germline, CDR1 SGHAT and CDR2 FQNNGV. V was shortened by 5 bases and J by 5 bases, with 12 bases between the two germline ends. This CDR3 region has 13 residues. Written as DNA, the CDR3 is TGTGCCAGCAGCCCTGATGGGGGTTATGGCTACACCTTC. Translation: CASSPDGGYGYTF. Together with reference TRBV11-2 and TRBJ1-2, the CDR3 gives the full variable domain: EAGVAQSPRYKIIEKRQSVAFWCNPISGHATLYWYQQILGQGPKLLIQFQNNGVVDDSQLPKDRFSAERLKGVDSTLKIQPAKLEDSAVYLCASSPDGGYGYTFGSGTRLTVV.

This clonotype showed up just once. A junction boundary mismatches the germline segment, possibly from a read error. The chain joins TRBV27 to TRBJ1-1; D may be TRBD1 (6 bases). CDR1 is MNHEY and CDR2 is SMNVEV in the germline V gene (reference sequence). The CDR3 has 14 residues. CDR3 bases: TGTGCCGGCAGGGGAGGGGGAAGGGACACTGAAGCTTTCTTT. Its translation is CAGRGGGRDTEAFF.

This clonotype was detected a few times. This chain joins TRBV18 and TRBJ2-3; D is unresolved. The germline CDR1 and CDR2 sequences are KGHSH and LQKENI. This CDR3 contains 16 residues. The V end was cut by 2 bases, the J end by 2 bases, with 14 bases between. The DNA for the CDR3 is TGTGCCAGCTCACCAGATCGGGCTATTATCACAGATACGCAGTATTTT. It specifies CASSPDRAIITDTQYF.

Of note for this clonotype: This is likely a read error, given that the CDR3 carries no conserved phenylalanine or tryptophan at its end. V gene TRBV7-2 combines with J gene TRBJ2-7, with 7 nucleotides matching TRBD1. V shed 1 base, J shed 6 bases, and the junction held 9 bases outside the gene matches. The CDR3 has 15 amino acids. Germline V CDR1 and CDR2: SGHTA, FQGNSA. CDR3 in DNA: TGTGCCAGCAGCTTAGGGGGTCAGGGGGTGAGCGAGCAGTACCTC. It is translated as CASSLGGQGVSEQYL.

In its sample, this clonotype was seen a few times. The V and J genes are TRBV20-1 and TRBJ2-3, with TRBD2 identical over 11 bases. The germline V gene encodes CDR1 DFQATT and CDR2 SNEGSKA (reference sequence). The V and J ends lost 5 bases and 4 bases, in that order; junction bases with no gene match: 11. The CDR3 has 16 amino acids. CDR3 nucleotides: TGCAGTGCTGCAACCTTACTAGCGGGGGCCGCAGATACGCAGTATTTT. Translating gives CSAATLLAGAADTQYF.

This clonotype was counted many times. The rearrangement links TRBV7-2 to TRBJ1-5, with TRBD1 matching over 12 bases. V trimming: 0 bases; J trimming: 11 bases; junction bases outside the gene matches: 5. Germline-derived CDR1 and CDR2 are SGHTA and FQGNSA. The CDR3 runs to 15 residues. Here the CDR3 DNA reads TGTGCCAGCAGCTTAGCCGGGACAGGGGGCGATGCCCAGCATTTT. Protein product: CASSLAGTGGDAQHF.

This clonotype was observed at least ten times. This chain uses TRBV12-5 with TRBJ2-1; D gene unclear. V lost 4 bases to trimming and J lost 7 bases, with 17 bases between them. The germline V gene encodes CDR1 LGHNT and CDR2 FRNRAP. The CDR3 length is 15 residues. CDR3 nucleotide sequence: TGTGCTAGTGGTTCCGGAATGGGGTGGGTAAATGAGCAGTTCTTC. Protein product: CASGSGMGWVNEQFF.

Ten or more counts support this clonotype. The chain employs TRBV29-1 and TRBJ1-1, with unresolved D. V was trimmed by 8 bases and J by 1 base, leaving 11 bases between them. Germline values: CDR1 SQVTM, CDR2 ANQGSEA. The CDR3 contains 12 residues. CDR3 protein: CSSTVGNTEAFF. For the CDR3, the DNA is TGCAGCTCGACCGTAGGGAACACTGAAGCTTTCTTT.

The chain has TRBV9 and TRBJ1-2; possibly TRBD1 for D (5 bases). This CDR3 is built from 18 residues. Germline assignment: CDR1 SGDLS and CDR2 YYNGEE. Trimming pared 3 bases from V and 0 bases from J, leaving 21 bases between. In DNA, the CDR3 is TGTGCCAGCAGCGAGGATGGGGGAAAGGCCAATACTAACTATGGCTACACCTTC. It yields the protein CASSEDGGKANTNYGYTF.

This clonotype was recorded only once. A single base separates this from a much larger clone, so it may be a read error. The V call is TRBV6-1, the J call TRBJ1-5, with a weak D call TRBD1 (5 bases). With 7 bases removed from V and 2 bases from J, the gap between germline ends came to 15 bases. Germline V gene data show CDR1 as MNHNS and CDR2 as SASEGT. The CDR3 consists of 15 residues. In DNA, the CDR3 is TGTGCCAGCAACCACAGGACCGCGCGCAATCAGCCCCAGCATTTT. As protein: CASNHRTARNQPQHF.

This clonotype showed up just a few times. The rearrangement links TRBV6-2 or TRBV6-3 to TRBJ2-7, with 7 bases identical to TRBD2. Trimming at V came to 7 bases and at J to 5 bases, leaving 8 bases not matched to a gene. The germline V gene has CDR1 MNHEY and CDR2 SVGEGT. This CDR3 region has 13 residues. The CDR3 sequence is CASIPGGMDEQYF. CDR3 nucleotide sequence: TGTGCCAGCATCCCGGGGGGTATGGACGAGCAGTACTTC.

The table lists this clonotype with many counts. The chain employs TRBV7-9 and TRBJ2-5; no firm D call. Germline-derived CDR1 and CDR2 are SEHNR and FQNEAQ (reference sequence). CDR3 length equals 13 residues. The V end lost 2 bases, the J end lost 1 base, and 5 bases lay between the germline ends. In DNA, the CDR3 is TGTGCCAGCAGCTTACCTGTCCAAGAGACCCAGTACTTC. The encoded protein is CASSLPVQETQYF.

The chain has TRBV6-1 and TRBJ1-5; D perhaps matches TRBD1 (6 bases). Germline V CDR1 and CDR2: MNHNS, SASEGT. This CDR3 spans 14 amino acids. V dropped 5 bases and J dropped 5 bases, with 13 bases sitting between them. For the CDR3, the DNA is TGTGCCAGCAGTCGCACAGGGAAGGATCAGCCCCAGCATTTT. Translating it yields CASSRTGKDQPQHF.

This clonotype was observed many times. V usage is TRBV2 and J usage is TRBJ2-5; a possible D gene is TRBD1 (5 bases). Per germline, CDR1 SNHLY and CDR2 FYNNEI. V lost 6 bases, J lost 1 base, and 12 bases lay in between. The CDR3 sequence is 14 residues long. CDR3 DNA sequence: TGTGCCAGCAGGGTGACAGTTGGCCAAGAGACCCAGTACTTC. This translates into CASRVTVGQETQYF.

V usage is TRBV19 and J usage is TRBJ1-5; D remains unclear. Germline lookup yields CDR1 LNHDA and CDR2 SQIVND (reference sequence). Trimming removed 7 bases from V and 2 bases from J, with 12 bases in between. This CDR3 contains 14 residues. CDR3 sequence reads: CASIGQVRNQPQHF. The CDR3, as DNA: TGTGCCAGTATCGGCCAGGTCCGCAATCAGCCCCAGCATTTT.

The chain employs TRBV7-9 and TRBJ2-3, with 11 bases aligning to TRBD2. V lost 6 bases, J lost 6 bases, and 8 bases stayed unmatched. The V gene's germline CDR1 is SEHNR and CDR2 FQNEAQ (reference sequence). The CDR3 has 15 residues. DNA of the CDR3: TGTGCCAGCAGTTTATTAGCGGGGGGGCTTGATACGCAGTATTTT. This encodes CASSLLAGGLDTQYF. Full variable domain (outside the CDR3, taken from reference TRBV7-9 and TRBJ2-3): DTGVSQNPRHKITKRGQNVTFRCDPISEHNRLYWYRQTLGQGPEFLTYFQNEAQLEKSRLLSDRFSAERPKGSFSTLEIQRTEQGDSAMYLCASSLLAGGLDTQYFGPGTRLTVL.

In the case of this clonotype: This may come from a read error, since a much larger clone is one base off. This chain joins TRBV5-1 and TRBJ2-3; no clear D gene. Germline V gene data show CDR1 as SGHRS and CDR2 as YFSETQ. CDR3 size: 14 residues. The CDR3 nucleotides are TGCGCCAGCAGCTTACCCGGGCCCTTCGATACGCGGTATTTT. Protein sequence: CASSLPGPFDTRYF.

The table lists this clonotype with a few counts. The chain employs TRBV4-1 and TRBJ2-1; D might be TRBD2 (5 bases). CDR3 length equals 16 residues. Germline-derived CDR1 and CDR2 are MGHRA and YSYEKL. V was shortened by 3 bases and J by 2 bases, with 14 bases between the two germline ends. DNA of the CDR3: TGCGCCAGCAGCCATGGTCGGTGGAGGACCTACAATGAGCAGTTCTTC. Residues: CASSHGRWRTYNEQFF.

The rearrangement joins TRBV5-4 to TRBJ1-4; weak D call: TRBD1 (5 bases). Looked up from germline, CDR1 is SGHNT and CDR2 is YYREEE (reference sequence). The CDR3 covers 16 residues. Trimming stripped 0 bases from V and 0 bases from J, with 9 bases between. CDR3 sequence: CASSLAGDATNEKLFF. Here the CDR3 DNA reads TGTGCCAGCAGCTTGGCGGGGGACGCAACTAATGAAAAACTGTTTTTT.

Notes on this clonotype: This could be a read error, since a much larger clone is one nucleotide away. The chain combines TRBV5-6 with TRBJ2-1; D is undetermined. The CDR3 extends over 16 amino acids. The germline V gene encodes CDR1 SGHDT and CDR2 YYEEEE. Trimming took off 0 bases at V and 0 bases at J, with 10 bases between the two ends. In DNA form, the CDR3 reads TGTGCCAGCAGCTTGGTCAAGGTTCTCTCCTACAATGAGCAGTTCTTC. Translated: CASSLVKVLSYNEQFF.

This clonotype was detected only a few times. This rearrangement joins TRBV2 to TRBJ1-4, with D perhaps TRBD1 (5 bases). The CDR3 length is 15 residues. Germline CDR1 is SNHLY and CDR2 is FYNNEI. V was cut by 6 bases and J by 3 bases, with 14 bases left in between. CDR3 nucleotide sequence: TGTGCCAGCAGCGGGCTGGGGCTCTCTAATGAAAAACTGTTTTTT. The encoded protein is CASSGLGLSNEKLFF.

The chain combines TRBV6-2 or TRBV6-3 with TRBJ1-5, with D unresolved. V was pared by 11 bases and J by 8 bases, with 7 bases between. The CDR3 spans 9 residues. The germline CDR1 and CDR2 sequences are MNHEY and SVGEGT. This CDR3 is CAAGEPQHF. CDR3 bases: TGTGCCGCCGGGGAGCCCCAGCATTTT.

J is TRBJ2-3 and V is TRBV29-1; D is perhaps TRBD1 (6 bases). Germline CDR1 and CDR2: SQVTM and ANQGSEA. CDR3 length: 14 amino acids. Trimming took off 4 bases at V and 5 bases at J, with 16 bases between the two ends. The CDR3 here is CSVALYRRGDTQYF. The DNA of the CDR3 is TGCAGCGTTGCACTGTACCGCAGGGGAGATACGCAGTATTTT.

This clonotype was seen more than once but under ten times. The chain recombines TRBV7-9 with TRBJ2-7; 11 bases map to TRBD2. The V gene's germline CDR1 is SEHNR and CDR2 FQNEAQ (reference sequence). The V segment lost 6 bases and the J segment 6 bases; nucleotides outside the gene matches: 10. This CDR3 spans 15 amino acids. The CDR3 coding sequence is TGTGCCAGCAGTCGGGACTCTAGCGGGGGGCCCGAGCAGTACTTC. Protein sequence: CASSRDSSGGPEQYF.

The table lists this clonotype with many counts. J is TRBJ2-7 and V is TRBV25-1, with 7 nucleotides matching TRBD1. Trimming took 5 bases from V and 3 from J; bases not matched to a gene: 7. CDR3 length: 14 residues. Germline V gene lookup returns CDR1 MGHDK and CDR2 SYGVNS. The CDR3 sequence: CASSQGDRYYEQYF. In DNA form, the CDR3 reads TGTGCCAGCAGTCAAGGGGACAGATACTACGAGCAGTACTTC.

The chain links TRBV4-1 to TRBJ2-1, with 11 bases identical to TRBD2. V lost 1 base and J lost 6; bases outside the gene matches: 5. The length of the CDR3 is 16 residues. CDR1 is MGHRA and CDR2 is YSYEKL in the germline V gene. CDR3 nucleotides: TGCGCCAGCAGCCAAGTCCTAGCGGGGGGACTCAATGAGCAGTTCTTC. This sequence encodes CASSQVLAGGLNEQFF.